The 30 T cell receptor beta chains presented below share a single source sample, sequenced in a study of blood T cells in healthy people across ages. Combining a sample-barcoded 5' primer with a J-beta primer mix, a second PCR ran for roughly 6 to 12 cycles. TCRdb reprocessed the 5' RACE reads via MiXCR and lists one record per CDR3 protein. The table has about 620,000 distinct CDR3 sequences, approximately 52% seen once. The sample taken for sequencing was blood. Every receptor here comes from a woman aged 80 or over in good health.

The chain carries TRBV7-2 and TRBJ1-6, with D maybe TRBD1 (6 bases). CDR1 is SGHTA, CDR2 FQGNSA, per germline. V lost 5 bases and J 7 bases, leaving 15 bases between the germline ends. The CDR3 runs 15 residues. This CDR3 is CASSVGQMMNSPLHF. The CDR3 DNA reads TGTGCCAGCAGCGTAGGACAGATGATGAATTCACCCCTCCACTTT.

Remarks on this clonotype: A read error is possible here, since a much larger clone lies one base away. CDR3 amino acids: CAISEGFLNERFF. CDR3 bases: TGTGCCATCAGTGAAGGGTTTTTAAATGAGCGGTTCTTC. The chain employs TRBV10-3 and TRBJ2-1; D is uncertain. Germline CDR1 and CDR2: ENHRY and SYGVKD. The CDR3 length is 13 residues.

V and J are TRBV14 and TRBJ2-1, with 7 bases matching TRBD2. Trimming removed 0 bases from V and 0 bases from J; junction bases left unmatched: 20. CDR1 is SGHDN and CDR2 is FVKESK in the germline V gene. The CDR3 length is 22 residues. CDR3 in DNA: TGTGCCAGCAGCCAAGAGTGGCGGGCTAGCGGAATGGTAATGAGCTCCTACAATGAGCAGTTCTTC. It codes for CASSQEWRASGMVMSSYNEQFF.

V usage is TRBV6-6 and J usage is TRBJ1-5; D is possibly TRBD1 (6 bases). V lost 6 bases, J lost 5 bases, and 17 bases lay in between. Germline V gene sequence: CDR1 MNHNY, CDR2 SVGAGI (reference sequence). The length of the CDR3 is 15 residues. CDR3 coding DNA: TGTGCCAGCAGGGATCCGGGGGGGCGGTATCAGCCCCAGCATTTT. Amino acids: CASRDPGGRYQPQHF.

In regard to this clonotype: Germline and junction disagree at one end, which may indicate a read error. The CDR3 protein is CASTLRRGISTDTQYF. The CDR3 region has the DNA TGCGCCAGCACCCTCAGGAGGGGAATTAGCACAGATACGCAGTATTTT. The chain employs TRBV3-1 and TRBJ2-3, with a tentative D call TRBD2 (6 bases). The CDR3 loop spans 16 amino acids. Germline CDR1 and CDR2: LGHDT and YNNKEL (reference sequence).

Only a few counts were recorded for this clonotype. This rearrangement joins TRBV2 to TRBJ2-1, with TRBD2 identical over 7 bases. The CDR3 contains 14 residues. J gave up 9 bases and V 4 bases, and 9 bases lay outside the gene matches. CDR1 is SNHLY and CDR2 is FYNNEI in the germline V gene. This CDR3 is CASSAIQTGGEQFF. Here the CDR3 DNA reads TGTGCCAGCAGTGCGATCCAGACGGGGGGTGAGCAGTTCTTC. Full variable domain (rest looked up from reference TRBV2 and TRBJ2-1): EPEVTQTPSHQVTQMGQEVILRCVPISNHLYFYWYRQILGQKVEFLVSFYNNEISEKSEIFDDQFSVERPDGSNFTLKIRSTKLEDSAMYFCASSAIQTGGEQFFGPGTRLTVL.

This clonotype has ten or more counts. V is TRBV7-2 and J is TRBJ1-5; D gene unclear. CDR1 is SGHTA, CDR2 FQGNSA, per germline. CDR3 length: 13 amino acids. V shed 1 base and J shed 3 bases, with 4 bases lying between them. The CDR3 is CASSLDFNQPQHF. The CDR3 DNA sequence: TGTGCCAGCAGCTTAGACTTCAATCAGCCCCAGCATTTT.

This clonotype appeared once. V and J are TRBV29-1 and TRBJ2-7; no firm D call. V lost 5 bases and J 3 bases, leaving 11 bases between the germline ends. In germline, CDR1 is SQVTM, CDR2 ANQGSEA. This CDR3 region has 12 residues. CDR3 sequence: CSVLGSRYEQYF. The CDR3 bases are TGCAGCGTTCTTGGTAGCCGCTACGAGCAGTACTTC.

This clonotype was detected only a few times. The rearrangement uses TRBV7-3 and TRBJ2-1; D call uncertain. V lost 5 bases and J lost 4, with 15 bases in between. Germline values: CDR1 SGHTA, CDR2 FQGTGA. The length of the CDR3 is 15 residues. CDR3 sequence reads: CASSAYAGDYNEQFF. The CDR3 DNA sequence: TGTGCCAGCAGCGCCTACGCTGGGGATTACAATGAGCAGTTCTTC.

V gene TRBV5-5 combines with J gene TRBJ2-3, with D perhaps TRBD1 or TRBD2 (5 bases each). V gave up 2 bases and J gave up 3 bases, with 13 bases separating them. Germline-derived CDR1 and CDR2 are SGHKS and YYEKEE (reference sequence). CDR3 length: 15 amino acids. DNA of the CDR3: TGTGCCAGCAGCTTCTTGGGACGGAGTACAGATACGCAGTATTTT. Translation: CASSFLGRSTDTQYF.

This clonotype was counted ten times or more. The gene calls are TRBV28 and TRBJ1-1; D not resolved. There are 15 residues in the CDR3. Germline lookup yields CDR1 MDHEN and CDR2 SYDVKM. The germline V and J ends were trimmed by 8 bases and 1 base, with 17 bases remaining between them. CDR3: CASGTWVGGNTEAFF. The CDR3 DNA reads TGTGCCAGCGGCACCTGGGTGGGAGGGAACACTGAAGCTTTCTTT.

This clonotype was counted many times. V usage is TRBV5-1 and J usage is TRBJ2-3; D possibly corresponds to TRBD1 (6 bases). This CDR3 has 15 residues. In germline, CDR1 is SGHRS, CDR2 YFSETQ. Between the trimmed V and J ends, which lost 0 bases and 6 bases, there was a span of 14 bases. Here the CDR3 reads CASSLARTVSDTQYF. The CDR3 DNA is TGCGCCAGCAGCTTGGCTAGGACAGTCTCGGATACGCAGTATTTT.

This clonotype occurred a few times. The J gene is TRBJ1-2, the V gene TRBV29-1, with D hard to call. Per the germline V gene, CDR1 is SQVTM and CDR2 is ANQGSEA. Trimming stripped 4 bases from V and 2 bases from J, with 8 bases between. There are 12 residues in the CDR3. The CDR3 loop is CSVVVRNYGYTF. The CDR3 DNA follows: TGCAGCGTTGTGGTCAGGAACTATGGCTACACCTTC.

This clonotype was observed at least ten times. The rearrangement joins TRBV4-2 to TRBJ1-2; D gene ambiguous. This CDR3 has 16 residues. Germline V lookup: CDR1 LGHNA, CDR2 YNFKEQ. The V end lost 1 base, the J end lost 4 bases, and 16 bases lay between the germline ends. CDR3 amino acids: CASSQAEGPLGYGYTF. The CDR3, as DNA: TGTGCCAGCAGCCAAGCGGAGGGTCCTCTAGGCTATGGCTACACCTTC.

Ten or more counts support this clonotype. V gene TRBV29-1 combines with J gene TRBJ2-5, with a weak D call TRBD2 (5 bases). CDR3 size: 14 residues. Trimming stripped 4 bases from V and 1 base from J, with 13 bases between. Germline V lookup: CDR1 SQVTM, CDR2 ANQGSEA. The DNA for the CDR3 is TGCAGCGTTGTTTCCGGACTGACCCAAGAGACCCAGTACTTC. This sequence encodes CSVVSGLTQETQYF. Complete variable domain (other parts from reference TRBV29-1 and TRBJ2-5): SAVISQKPSRDICQRGTSLTIQCQVDSQVTMMFWYRQQPGQSLTLIATANQGSEATYESGFVIDKFPISRPNLTFSTLTVSNMSPEDSSIYLCSVVSGLTQETQYFGPGTRLLVL.

A remark on this clonotype: A much larger clone differs from this one at a single base, so this may be a read error. The CDR3 protein is CANRTGSLAGVRETQYF. In nucleotides, the CDR3 is TGTGCCAACAGAACAGGCTCCCTAGCGGGAGTTAGGGAGACCCAGTACTTC. The chain carries TRBV25-1 and TRBJ2-5; TRBD2 aligns across 10 bases. V was clipped by 10 bases and J by 5 bases; unmatched bases: 19. The CDR3 totals 17 residues. Germline assignment: CDR1 MGHDK and CDR2 SYGVNS. The entire variable domain, with the rest obtained from reference TRBV25-1 and TRBJ2-5, is as follows: EADIYQTPRYLVIGTGKKITLECSQTMGHDKMYWYQQDPGMELHLIHYSYGVNSTEKGDLSSESTVSRIRTEHFPLTLESARPSHTSQYLCANRTGSLAGVRETQYFGPGTRLLVL.

This clonotype was counted only a few times. The chain couples TRBV27 to TRBJ1-1; 10 bases align to TRBD1. Germline lookup yields CDR1 MNHEY and CDR2 SMNVEV (reference sequence). V lost 5 bases to trimming and J lost 5 bases; unmatched junction nucleotides: 5. The CDR3 covers 14 residues. In nucleotides, the CDR3 is TGTGCCAGCAGTCCGGACAGGGGGAGGACTGAAGCTTTCTTT. Protein: CASSPDRGRTEAFF.

This chain connects TRBV27 to TRBJ2-7; TRBD1 might be the D (6 bases). Germline CDR1 is MNHEY and CDR2 is SMNVEV (reference sequence). The CDR3 length is 12 residues. Trimming pared 6 bases from V and 6 bases from J, leaving 12 bases between. CDR3 nucleotide sequence: TGTGCCAGCAGGGGGGCAACGCGCGAGCAGTACTTC. Translation gives CASRGATREQYF.

Worth noting for this clonotype: A much larger clonotype is one base distant, so this may be a read error. V usage is TRBV7-9 and J usage is TRBJ2-7, with D possibly being TRBD2 (5 bases). The CDR3 consists of 15 residues. V was clipped by 2 bases and J by 7 bases, with 18 bases between them. Germline CDR1 SEHNR, CDR2 FQNEAQ (reference sequence). CDR3 region: CASSLRQAGYNEQYF. In DNA form, the CDR3 reads TGTGCCAGCAGCTTACGCCAGGCGGGCTACAATGAGCAGTACTTC.

This clonotype was observed many times. The J gene is TRBJ2-1, the V gene TRBV19; no reliable D call. The CDR3 length is 12 residues. V lost 4 bases and J lost 5, with 6 bases in between. Per germline, CDR1 LNHDA and CDR2 SQIVND (reference sequence). The CDR3 region has the DNA TGTGCCAGTAGTAACCTCAACAATGAGCAGTTCTTC. Amino acids: CASSNLNNEQFF.

The chain recombines TRBV20-1 with TRBJ2-1, with 10 positions matching TRBD2. The end of the DNA fits TRBJ2-7 better, so the J call may be wrong. Germline CDR1 reads DFQATT; CDR2 reads SNEGSKA (reference sequence). The CDR3 spans 17 residues. This CDR3 reads CSARDRSGGSSYNEQYF. The CDR3 nucleotides are TGCAGTGCTAGAGATCGTAGCGGGGGGAGCTCCTACAATGAGCAGTACTTC.

This chain connects TRBV20-1 to TRBJ2-4; TRBD1 might be the D (5 bases). CDR3 length equals 14 residues. Looked up from germline, CDR1 is DFQATT and CDR2 is SNEGSKA (reference sequence). The V end was cut by 4 bases, the J end by 0 bases, with 10 bases between. The CDR3 spells CSAKTAGAKNIQYF. The CDR3 coding sequence is TGCAGTGCTAAGACAGCCGGAGCCAAAAACATTCAGTACTTC.

The J gene is TRBJ2-1, the V gene TRBV4-3; D call uncertain. CDR1 is LGHNA, CDR2 YSLEER, per germline. The CDR3 has 16 residues. V lost 0 bases, J lost 1 base, and 10 bases lay in between. Here the CDR3 reads CASSQDPKGSYNEQFF. In DNA, the CDR3 is TGCGCCAGCAGCCAAGATCCTAAAGGGTCCTACAATGAGCAGTTCTTC.

The chain couples TRBV2 to TRBJ2-4; TRBD1 matches at 8 bases. The CDR3 sequence is 19 residues long. From germline, CDR1 is SNHLY and CDR2 FYNNEI. The V and J ends lost 5 bases and 0 bases, in that order; junction bases with no gene match: 15. The CDR3: CASSLDRGSYNLAKNIQYF. The CDR3 nucleotides read TGTGCCAGCAGTCTTGACAGGGGATCGTATAATCTAGCCAAAAACATTCAGTACTTC.

This clonotype was recorded a few times. The genes are TRBV5-1 and TRBJ2-5, with no clear D. From germline, CDR1 is SGHRS and CDR2 YFSETQ. This CDR3 spans 15 amino acids. V lost 4 bases and J 5 bases, leaving 18 bases between the germline ends. The CDR3 region has the DNA TGCGCCAGCAGCCCCAGCCGCCATTCAGAGGAGACCCAGTACTTC. Its protein is CASSPSRHSEETQYF.

The chain uses TRBV7-2 and TRBJ1-2; weak D call: TRBD1 (6 bases). The CDR3 sequence is 18 residues long. The V end was cut by 1 base, the J end by 6 bases, with 24 bases between. CDR1 and CDR2 from the germline V gene are SGHTA and FQGNSA. This CDR3 reads CASSLGGRGRRANHGYTF. The CDR3 DNA is TGTGCCAGCAGCTTAGGGGGCAGGGGTCGAAGGGCGAACCATGGCTACACCTTC.

This clonotype has a handful of counts. The chain carries TRBV7-2 and TRBJ2-7; 8 bases agree with TRBD2. The V and J ends lost 2 bases and 3 bases, in that order; junction bases with no gene match: 3. Germline V gene lookup returns CDR1 SGHTA and CDR2 FQGNSA. This CDR3 contains 14 residues. The CDR3: CASSLSTSVYEQYF. The DNA of the CDR3 is TGTGCCAGCAGCTTATCGACTAGCGTCTACGAGCAGTACTTC.

This clonotype was detected only a few times. The chain has TRBV7-2 and TRBJ1-6; TRBD1 is a possible D gene (6 bases). The CDR3 covers 14 residues. Deletions cut 5 bases from V and 7 bases from J, with 12 bases between. Per the germline V gene, CDR1 is SGHTA and CDR2 is FQGNSA. CDR3 in amino acids: CASSARGGNSPLHF. CDR3 sequence (DNA): TGTGCCAGCAGCGCTCGAGGGGGGAATTCACCCCTCCACTTT.

This clonotype was seen only a few times. A much more abundant neighbour one base away suggests this may be a read error. The chain links TRBV6-5 to TRBJ2-7; D possibly corresponds to TRBD1 (6 bases). The V end was cut by 4 bases, the J end by 7 bases, with 20 bases between. Germline CDR1 and CDR2: MNHEY and SVGAGI. CDR3 length equals 15 residues. This CDR3 is CASSFYDRRYNEQYF. The CDR3 bases are TGTGCCAGCAGTTTCTATGACAGGCGTTACAATGAGCAGTACTTC.

The gene calls are TRBV7-2 and TRBJ1-1; a weak D match, TRBD1 (5 bases). V was trimmed by 3 bases and J by 6 bases, leaving 11 bases between them. CDR1 and CDR2 from the germline V gene are SGHTA and FQGNSA. This CDR3 has 13 amino acids. Written as DNA, the CDR3 is TGTGCCAGCAGCTTGAGAGGGGCGCCTGAAGCTTTCTTT. Translating gives CASSLRGAPEAFF.